This T cell receptor beta chain stems from a study of CD8 T cells in ankylosing spondylitis. Study-level results: Earlier literature documents some of the motif variants in reactive arthritis synovial fluid and blood. Enrichment of disease-linked clones was reportedly significant in matched ankylosing spondylitis synovial fluid. About 8 highly homologous variants formed a TCR beta motif that appeared characteristic of ankylosing spondylitis blood.

For this clonotype: The target antigen is unknown.

Quantitative molecular-barcoded 5'-RACE generated the TCR beta libraries. TCRdb re-called the 5' RACE reads through MiXCR, storing one row per CDR3 protein. The sample includes almost 250,000 distinct CDR3 sequences, 30% to 35% of them seen just once. The CDR3 contains 13 residues. V was clipped by 1 base and J by 4 bases, with 5 bases between them. The chain joins TRBV12-3 or TRBV12-4 to TRBJ1-5; D gene uncertain. The sequenced material came from blood, either unsorted or a sorted T cell fraction (not recorded which). The TCR was taken from a male donor with ankylosing spondylitis or in good health (not recorded which). The CDR3 DNA follows: TGTGCCAGCAGTTTAGTCCCTAATCAGCCCCAGCATTTT. Its protein is CASSLVPNQPQHF.